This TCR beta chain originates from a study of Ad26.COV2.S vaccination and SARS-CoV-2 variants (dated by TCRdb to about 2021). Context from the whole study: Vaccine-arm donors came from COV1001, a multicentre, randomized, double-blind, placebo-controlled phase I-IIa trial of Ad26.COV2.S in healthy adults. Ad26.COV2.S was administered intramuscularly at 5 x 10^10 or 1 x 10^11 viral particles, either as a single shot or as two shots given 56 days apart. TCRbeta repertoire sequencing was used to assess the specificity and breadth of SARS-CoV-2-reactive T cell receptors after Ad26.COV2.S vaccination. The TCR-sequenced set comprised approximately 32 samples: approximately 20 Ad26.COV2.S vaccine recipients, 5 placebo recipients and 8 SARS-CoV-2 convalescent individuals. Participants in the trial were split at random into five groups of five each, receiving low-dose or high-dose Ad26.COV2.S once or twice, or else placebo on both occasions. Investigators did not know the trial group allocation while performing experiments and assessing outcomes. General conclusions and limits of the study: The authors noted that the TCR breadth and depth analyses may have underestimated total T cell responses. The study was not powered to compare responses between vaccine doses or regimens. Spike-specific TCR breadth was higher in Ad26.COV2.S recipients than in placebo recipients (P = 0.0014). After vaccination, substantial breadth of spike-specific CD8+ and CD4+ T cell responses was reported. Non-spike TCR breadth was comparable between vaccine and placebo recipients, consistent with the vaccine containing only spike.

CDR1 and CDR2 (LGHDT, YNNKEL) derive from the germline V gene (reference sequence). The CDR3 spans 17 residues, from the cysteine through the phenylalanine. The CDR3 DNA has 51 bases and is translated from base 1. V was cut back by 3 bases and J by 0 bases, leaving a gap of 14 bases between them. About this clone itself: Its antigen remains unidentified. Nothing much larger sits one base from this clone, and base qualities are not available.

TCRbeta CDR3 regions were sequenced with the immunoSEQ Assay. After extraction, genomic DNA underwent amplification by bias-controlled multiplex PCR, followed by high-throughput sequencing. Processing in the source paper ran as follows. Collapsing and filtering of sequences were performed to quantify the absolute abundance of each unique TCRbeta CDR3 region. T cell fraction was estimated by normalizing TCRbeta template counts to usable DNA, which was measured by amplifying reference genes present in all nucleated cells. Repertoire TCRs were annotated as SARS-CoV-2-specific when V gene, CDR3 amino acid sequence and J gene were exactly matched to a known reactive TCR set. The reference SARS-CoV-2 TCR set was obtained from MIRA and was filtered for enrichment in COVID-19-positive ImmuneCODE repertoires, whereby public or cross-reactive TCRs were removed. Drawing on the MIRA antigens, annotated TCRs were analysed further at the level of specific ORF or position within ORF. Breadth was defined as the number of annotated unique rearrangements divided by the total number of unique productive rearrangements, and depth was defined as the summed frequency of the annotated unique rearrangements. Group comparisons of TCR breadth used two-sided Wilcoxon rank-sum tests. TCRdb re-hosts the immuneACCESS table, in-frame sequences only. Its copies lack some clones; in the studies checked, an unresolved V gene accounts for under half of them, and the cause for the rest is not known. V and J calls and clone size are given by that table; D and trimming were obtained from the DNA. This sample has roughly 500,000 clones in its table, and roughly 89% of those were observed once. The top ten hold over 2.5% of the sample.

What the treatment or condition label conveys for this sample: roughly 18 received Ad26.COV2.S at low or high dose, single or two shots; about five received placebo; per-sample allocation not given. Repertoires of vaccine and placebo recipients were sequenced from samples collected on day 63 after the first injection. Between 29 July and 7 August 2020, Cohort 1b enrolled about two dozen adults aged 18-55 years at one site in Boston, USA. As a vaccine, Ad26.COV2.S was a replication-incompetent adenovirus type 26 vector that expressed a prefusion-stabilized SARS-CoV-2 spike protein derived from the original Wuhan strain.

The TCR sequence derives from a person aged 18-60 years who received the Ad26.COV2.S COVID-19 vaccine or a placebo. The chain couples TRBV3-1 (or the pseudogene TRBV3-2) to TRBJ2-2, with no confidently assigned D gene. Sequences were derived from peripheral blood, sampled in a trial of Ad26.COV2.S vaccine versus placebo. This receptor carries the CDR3 CASSHPMGFANTGELFF. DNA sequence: TGTGCCAGCAGCCATCCCATGGGATTCGCGAACACCGGGGAGCTGTTTTTT.